This record covers a single T cell receptor beta chain. The clone's antigen remains unknown. Base-call qualities are not available, and no considerably larger clone is one nucleotide away. The sample belongs to a study of beta chain features in type 1 diabetes (dated by TCRdb to the late 2010s). For the wider study: No differences in mean age, gender distribution, total cell number or subset yield were found between patients and healthy donors. A total of about 100,000,000 sorted cells were examined across all samples, and RNA yield correlated strongly with the number of cells per subset. In the study, TCRB repertoires of sorted circulating CD4+ T cell subsets from recently diagnosed type 1 diabetes patients were compared with those of matched healthy donors. Whereas all 30 or so donors provided naive and central memory subsets, regulatory and stem cell-like memory subsets were isolated from just 8 patients and roughly 8 healthy donors.

All of the isolated RNA was reverse transcribed with the High Capacity cDNA Reverse Transcription Kit, so expressed TCRB transcripts were sequenced. Deep immunoSEQ sequencing was performed on naive, central memory and regulatory T cell samples, with an average of about 4 million total reads per sample. After sorted cells were lysed in RLT buffer, RNA was extracted with DNase-treated RNeasy Micro or Mini kits, with the choice depending on cell number. Each cell subset was processed separately to prevent cross-contamination, with patient and healthy donor samples processed together. TCRB sequences were amplified from cDNA with the immunoSEQ multiplex PCR, producing 87-bp fragments spanning the CDR3 region. Sequencing of the amplicons was done on the Illumina HiSeq platform. The published analysis was carried out like this. PCR bias was computationally corrected using synthetic template baselines, reads within Hamming distance 2 were collapsed, and singletons that could not be merged were discarded. Reads were aligned against IMGT so that V, D and J genes, CDR3 length and insertions or deletions at six rearrangement sites could be assigned. Within each subset, clonotype counts were normalized to sorted cell number, after which true diversity and Gini coefficients were computed with the tcR R package. Repertoire sharing was quantified using the overlap coefficient calculated on TCRB nucleotide sequences. TCRdb holds this immuneACCESS table with in-frame rearrangements only. Some clones are missing; in checked studies, unresolved V genes explain under half, and the rest has no known cause. The V and J calls and the clone size are those of that table, but D and trimming were determined from the DNA. The sample data list 120,000 or so clones, and around 16% of these were observed just once. 2.6% of the sample rests with the top ten.

Paper-wide results and their limitations: Because cDNA rather than genomic DNA was sequenced, highly expressing activated cells could have been over-represented, although no difference in activation and CD3 levels was found between groups. In all four CD4+ subsets, TCRB CDR3 length was moderately but significantly shorter in type 1 diabetes patients. Fewer insertions and more nucleotide deletions at VDJ recombination sites were observed in patients with type 1 diabetes, implying thymic rearrangement abnormalities. The naive, central memory and regulatory TCRB repertoires appeared to resemble one another more closely among patients than among healthy donors. Only small numbers of individuals were included in the HLA sub-analyses, which left unresolved whether HLA type had any influence on TCRB rearrangement. Shorter templates might have been favored by PCR, but patient and control samples were amplified and corrected together, so both groups would have been affected equally by any skew.

A single peripheral blood draw of approximately 100 mL on average was collected from each donor into heparinised tubes. Using a panel that included CD45RO, CCR7, CD25, CD127, CD95 and CD27, naive, central memory, regulatory and stem cell-like memory CD4+ T cells were sorted on a BD FACSAria II. A purity above 98% was achieved for all sorted populations. Right away, PBMCs were isolated by Lymphoprep density gradient centrifugation and were stained directly, with no culture step. So that batch effects would be minimized, each experiment stained and sorted samples in pairs, pairing one healthy donor with one patient. The germline V gene gives CDR1 as SGHRS and CDR2 as YFSETQ. Relative to germline, V is 4 bases shorter and J is 5 bases shorter, with 12 bases between their ends. The CDR3 starts with the cysteine, ends with the phenylalanine, and has 13 residues. The kept DNA is CDR3 alone, 39 bases in frame from the first base.

The sample consisted of central memory CD4+ T cells from blood. This sequence uses TRBV5-1 and TRBJ2-5, with an unclear D gene assignment. This TCR derives from a man younger than 35 with type 1 diabetes. The CDR3 is CASSPGYGETQYF. The sequenced DNA: TGCGCCAGCAGCCCTGGATATGGGGAGACCCAGTACTTC.